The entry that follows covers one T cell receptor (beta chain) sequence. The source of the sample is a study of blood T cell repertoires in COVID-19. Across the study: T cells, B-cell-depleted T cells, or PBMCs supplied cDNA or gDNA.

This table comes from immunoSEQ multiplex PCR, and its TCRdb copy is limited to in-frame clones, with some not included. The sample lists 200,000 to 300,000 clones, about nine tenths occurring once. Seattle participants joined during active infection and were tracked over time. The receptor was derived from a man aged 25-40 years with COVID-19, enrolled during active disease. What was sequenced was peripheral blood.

CDR3 in DNA: TGTGCCAGCAGCTTTTCAGCGGGGATCGCCGGGGAGCTGTTTTTT. As protein: CASSFSAGIAGELFF. This chain joins TRBV7-9 and TRBJ2-2; 7 positions match TRBD2. Trimming at V came to 3 bases and at J to 6 bases, leaving 7 bases not matched to a gene. The CDR3 runs 15 residues. Germline CDR1 reads SEHNR; CDR2 reads FQNEAQ (reference sequence). Drawing the rest from reference TRBV7-9 and TRBJ2-2, the complete variable domain is DTGVSQNPRHKITKRGQNVTFRCDPISEHNRLYWYRQTLGQGPEFLTYFQNEAQLEKSRLLSDRFSAERPKGSFSTLEIQRTEQGDSAMYLCASSFSAGIAGELFFGEGSRLTVL.